The present T cell receptor (beta chain) was sequenced within a study of control samples from healthy donors and cancer patients. Profiled with immunoSEQ multiplex PCR; TCRdb holds only in-frame clones, not every one. The sample has 90,000 to 150,000 clones; approximately 88% are singletons. Germline CDR1 reads SGHRS; CDR2 reads YFSETQ. V gave up 0 bases and J gave up 1 base, with 9 bases separating them. This CDR3 comprises 15 residues. The gene calls are TRBV5-1 and TRBJ2-3; TRBD1 might be the D (6 bases). The specimen was blood. The TCR sequence derives from a man aged 50 to 59 in good health. CDR3 residues: CASSLEYRGTDTQYF. The DNA for the CDR3 is TGCGCCAGCAGCTTGGAGTACAGGGGCACAGATACGCAGTATTTT.